These T cell receptor beta chains were read from a single sample in a study of blood T cell repertoires in COVID-19. The protocol was immunoSEQ multiplex PCR, while the TCRdb copy is restricted to in-frame clones and leaves out a portion. The data show hundreds of thousands of clones, with roughly 90% seen just once and around 4.8% held by the top ten. Source material: PBMCs or T cells enriched from blood (not recorded which). These receptors all stem from a man in his 60s who had recovered from COVID-19. The CDR3 runs from the conserved cysteine through the conserved F or W. The order of the fields is J gene, clone size, V gene, D gene, CDR3 DNA, CDR3 protein. The D gene is left open where the match is weak. Rows may omit the clone size; those that give it use once, few, many or a size class.

TRBJ2-7 | once | TRBV6-5 | NA | TGTGCCAGCAGCGGCTTTGGGACAAGACTTTACGAGCAGTACTTC | CASSGFGTRLYEQYF
TRBJ1-2 | once | TRBV18 | TRBD1 | TGTGCCAGCTCAGCCGGGACAGGGACCTATGGCTACACCTTC | CASSAGTGTYGYTF
TRBJ2-7 | NA | TRBV5-4 | TRBD2 | TGTGCCAGCAGCAAATCGGGGGGGGTAAGCTCCTACGAGCAGTACTTC | CASSKSGGVSSYEQYF
TRBJ2-1 | NA | TRBV2 | TRBD2 | TGTGCCAGCAGACGGAGCGGGACCCGGGGGTACAATGAGCAGTTCTTC | CASRRSGTRGYNEQFF
TRBJ2-5 | NA | TRBV2 | NA | TGTGCCAGCAGTGGAACGATCGGGACCCAGTACTTC | CASSGTIGTQYF
TRBJ2-7 | few | TRBV24-1 | TRBD1 | TGTGCCACCAGTGATTCCGGGACAGCTTCCTACGAGCAGTACTTC | CATSDSGTASYEQYF
TRBJ1-1 | NA | TRBV20-1 | NA | TGCAGTGCGGCGGGGTTTGAAGCTTTCTTT | CSAAGFEAFF
TRBJ2-3 | NA | TRBV21-1 | NA | TGTGCCAGCAGTGGGGGGAGCCCGAAAAGCACAGATACGCAGTATTTT | CASSGGSPKSTDTQYF
TRBJ2-1 | NA | TRBV12-3/TRBV12-4 | TRBD1 | TGTGCCACGACAGGGTTCAATGAGCAGTTCTTC | CATTGFNEQFF
TRBJ2-1 | NA | TRBV28 | TRBD1 | TGTGCCAGCAGTCTGGACAGGGGGGGGAATGAGCAGTTCTTC | CASSLDRGGNEQFF
TRBJ2-7 | NA | TRBV15 | NA | TGTGCCACCGCAACCCAAGGGGGCTACGAGCAGTACTTC | CATATQGGYEQYF
TRBJ1-1 | NA | TRBV28 | NA | TGTGCCAGCAGCCCCGGAGGGATGAGCCCTGAAGCTTTCTTT | CASSPGGMSPEAFF
TRBJ2-2 | few | TRBV6-5 | TRBD2 | TGTGCCAGCAGTTTGTCCGGCGGGAGGCCCGGGGAGCTGTTTTTT | CASSLSGGRPGELFF
TRBJ1-4 | NA | TRBV2 | TRBD1 | TGTGCCAGCAGTGATAGGCCCTTACTTCAGGGGGCTAATGAAAAACTGTTTTTT | CASSDRPLLQGANEKLFF
TRBJ2-7 | NA | TRBV7-2 | NA | TGTGCCAGCAGCCCCCTTGACATCTACGAGCAGTACTTC | CASSPLDIYEQYF
TRBJ2-7 | NA | TRBV4-2 | TRBD2 | TGTGCCAGCAGCCAAGTCTCTGCTAGCGGGGGGAGCTCCTACGAGCAGTACTTC | CASSQVSASGGSSYEQYF
TRBJ1-5 | NA | TRBV27 | TRBD1 | TGTGCCAGCATGAACCTAGGGGACAGCCGCAATCAGCCCCAGCATTTT | CASMNLGDSRNQPQHF
TRBJ2-5 | NA | TRBV28 | TRBD2 | TGTGCCAGCAGAGTAGCGGGAGACCAAGAGACCCAGTACTTC | CASRVAGDQETQYF
TRBJ2-7 | once | TRBV28 | TRBD2 | TGTGCCAGCAGTCCTCACAGCGGGACTAGCGTGTACGAGCAGTACTTC | CASSPHSGTSVYEQYF
TRBJ1-5 | NA | TRBV24-1 | NA | TGTGCCACCAGTGACCTATACGTCAATCAGCCCCAGCATTTT | CATSDLYVNQPQHF
TRBJ2-6 | NA | TRBV11-2 | TRBD2 | TGTGCCAGCAGCTTAAATAGCGGGAGGACCGGGGCCAACGTCCTGACTTTC | CASSLNSGRTGANVLTF
TRBJ2-7 | NA | TRBV6-1 | TRBD2 | TGTGCCAGCAGTGAAACGGGAGGACGATACGAGCAGTACTTC | CASSETGGRYEQYF
TRBJ2-3 | NA | TRBV7-2 | TRBD1 | TGTGCCAGCAGCCCGGTCGGGACAGCGGCGTCTCGCACAGATACGCAGTATTTT | CASSPVGTAASRTDTQYF
TRBJ2-7 | once | TRBV18 | NA | TGTGCCAGCTCACCACAACTGGGGCAAGGTAACGAGCAGTACTTC | CASSPQLGQGNEQYF
TRBJ2-7 | NA | TRBV4-2 | TRBD2 | TGTGCCAGCAGCCAGGAACTAGCGGGAGGCTCCTACGAGCAGTACTTC | CASSQELAGGSYEQYF
TRBJ2-7 | NA | TRBV2 | NA | TGTGCCAGCAGTGGAACAGTTATAATTCTTTCCTACGAGCAGTACTTC | CASSGTVIILSYEQYF
TRBJ1-2 | NA | TRBV5-1 | NA | TGCGCCAGCAGCTTGGTTCCAGGGTGGAATGGCTACACCTTC | CASSLVPGWNGYTF
TRBJ2-7 | NA | TRBV7-2 | TRBD2 | TGTGCCAGCAGCTCTGGGACTAGCGGGAGGGGCGAGCAGTACTTC | CASSSGTSGRGEQYF
TRBJ2-5 | NA | TRBV7-3 | TRBD1 | TGTGCCAGCAGCTTACGGACAGGGCGGGAGACCCAGTACTTC | CASSLRTGRETQYF
TRBJ2-1 | NA | TRBV7-2 | NA | TGTGCCAGCAGTTCTAGGGGTCCACCTAGGAATGAGCAGTTCTTC | CASSSRGPPRNEQFF
TRBJ1-5 | NA | TRBV6-5 | NA | TGTGCCAGCAGCCAACTGGACAGCCAGCAGCCCCAGCATTTT | CASSQLDSQQPQHF
TRBJ1-2 | NA | TRBV6-5 | TRBD1 | TGTGCCAGCAGTTTCAGACAGGGTGGCTACACCTTC | CASSFRQGGYTF
TRBJ2-3 | once | TRBV7-2 | TRBD2 | TGTGCCAGCAGCTTTAGCGGGTTCGGAGATACGCAGTATTTT | CASSFSGFGDTQYF
TRBJ2-1 | NA | TRBV12-3/TRBV12-4 | NA | TGTGCCAGCAGTTTTTCAGGGAATGAGCAGTTCTTC | CASSFSGNEQFF
TRBJ1-4 | NA | TRBV7-9 | TRBD1 | TGTGCCAGCAGCAAGGGTTCGGGACAGACTAATGAAAAACTGTTTTTT | CASSKGSGQTNEKLFF
TRBJ2-3 | NA | TRBV7-9 | NA | TGTGCCAGCAGCGACTTAGGAATAGCAGATACGCAGTATTTT | CASSDLGIADTQYF
TRBJ2-7 | NA | TRBV19 | TRBD1 | TGTGCCAGTAGTCGACAGGGGACAACCTACGAGCAGTACTTC | CASSRQGTTYEQYF
TRBJ2-3 | NA | TRBV5-1 | TRBD1 | TGCGCCAGCAGCTCGCGACAGGGTGAATACACAGATACGCAGTATTTT | CASSSRQGEYTDTQYF
TRBJ2-5 | NA | TRBV9 | TRBD1 | TGTGCCAGCAGCTACGGGACAGCTCAAGAGACCCAGTACTTC | CASSYGTAQETQYF
TRBJ1-5 | NA | TRBV19 | TRBD1 | TGTGCCAGTAGCCGGGACAGGGCCGATCAGCCCCAGCATTTT | CASSRDRADQPQHF
TRBJ2-2 | NA | TRBV19 | NA | TGTGCCAGTAGTAGCCAGGGGGGTTCGAACACCGGGGAGCTGTTTTTT | CASSSQGGSNTGELFF
TRBJ1-4 | NA | TRBV27 | TRBD1 | TGTGCCAGCAGTCTAGGACAGGGTGGGGAAAAACTGTTTTTT | CASSLGQGGEKLFF
TRBJ1-5 | once | TRBV7-9 | NA | TGTGCCAGCAGCCAGAGTGGGGGGGCTAGCAGTCAGCCCCAGCATTTT | CASSQSGGASSQPQHF
TRBJ2-5 | NA | TRBV29-1 | TRBD1 | TGCAGCGTCCACGGGACAGGGGGTCGGGGGACCCAGTACTTC | CSVHGTGGRGTQYF
TRBJ1-2 | NA | TRBV6-2/TRBV6-3 | NA | TGTGCCAGCAGTCGACCCGACAGCCCACATGGCTACACCTTC | CASSRPDSPHGYTF
TRBJ2-1 | NA | TRBV19 | TRBD2 | TGTGCCGCTGGACTAGCGGGAAACAATGAGCAGTTCTTC | CAAGLAGNNEQFF
TRBJ2-2 | NA | TRBV6-5 | TRBD1 | TGTGCCAGCAGCCCGGGACAGGGTGCCGGGGAGCTGTTTTTT | CASSPGQGAGELFF
TRBJ1-5 | once | TRBV27 | TRBD1 | TGTGCCACCATGACAGGGGGCGGGAATCAGCCCCAGCATTTT | CATMTGGGNQPQHF
TRBJ1-2 | NA | TRBV5-1 | NA | TGCGCCAGGGGCGGGGCTAACTATGGCTACACCTTC | CARGGANYGYTF
TRBJ2-1 | NA | TRBV20-1 | TRBD2 | TGCAGTGCTAGTTCCAGAGCGGGGATGCCCTACAATGAGCAGTTCTTC | CSASSRAGMPYNEQFF
TRBJ2-3 | NA | TRBV9 | TRBD1 | TGTGCCAGCAGCCGGACAGGGGAGGTAGATACGCAGTATTTT | CASSRTGEVDTQYF
TRBJ1-2 | NA | TRBV14 | NA | TGTGCCAGCAGTTTTTCGGGGAGTGGCTACACCTTC | CASSFSGSGYTF
TRBJ2-2 | NA | TRBV7-2 | TRBD2 | TGTGCCAGCAGCACTAGCGGACTGAACACCGGGGAGCTGTTTTTT | CASSTSGLNTGELFF
TRBJ1-6 | NA | TRBV6-5 | NA | TGTGCCAGCAGAGAGCTGACAAGAACAAATTCACCCCTCCACTTT | CASRELTRTNSPLHF
TRBJ2-5 | NA | TRBV28 | TRBD2 | TGTGCCAGCAGTTCACGACTAGCGGGAACGGCCAGGGAGACCCAGTACTTC | CASSSRLAGTARETQYF
TRBJ1-2 | NA | TRBV5-1 | TRBD1 | TGCGCCAGCAGCTTCCAGGGGGCCCAGTATGGCTACACCTTC | CASSFQGAQYGYTF
TRBJ2-5 | NA | TRBV24-1 | TRBD2 | TGTGCCACCAGTGTTGTGCTAGCGGGAGATGAGACCCAGTACTTC | CATSVVLAGDETQYF